Listed below are T cell receptor beta chains from one sample, sequenced in a study of cytomegalovirus exposure and HLA in healthy donors. Method: immunoSEQ multiplex PCR; TCRdb's copy keeps in-frame clones and lacks some. This table holds 100,000 to 120,000 clones, about four fifths found once. Sequencing used PBMCs. The receptors were sampled from a man aged 35 to 55 in good health and CMV-seronegative. The CDR3 runs from the conserved cysteine through the conserved F or W. A D gene is named only where the DNA matches it firmly. Size is omitted from some rows. Given values are once, few, many or a class for expanded clones.

.,TRBV25-1,once,TRBJ2-5,TGTGCCAGCAGCCCTGACTGGGGACACCCCGAGAGAGAGACCCAGTACTTC,CASSPDWGHPERETQYF
TRBD1,TRBV4-1,.,TRBJ2-7,TGCGCCAGCAGCCAAGATCATGGGACAGGGTACGAGCAGTACTTC,CASSQDHGTGYEQYF
TRBD1,TRBV19,few,TRBJ1-5,TGTGCCAGCAGGGGGCTAGATAACAATCAGCCCCAGCATTTT,CASRGLDNNQPQHF
.,TRBV7-9,once,TRBJ1-5,TGTGCCAGCAGCCCAGACAGGAGTAGCAATCAGCCCCAGCATTTT,CASSPDRSSNQPQHF
.,TRBV27,.,TRBJ2-7,TGTGCCACCAGCCCAGGGAATACCTACGAGCAGTACTTC,CATSPGNTYEQYF
.,TRBV15,.,TRBJ1-1,TGTGCCACCAGCAGACCTCGACAGAACACTGAAGCTTTCTTT,CATSRPRQNTEAFF
.,TRBV6-1,.,TRBJ1-2,TGTGCCAGCAGTGAAGTGTCCGGGGGTCACTATGGCTACACCTTC,CASSEVSGGHYGYTF
TRBD1,TRBV19,.,TRBJ1-5,TGTGCCAGTAGTCCATGGACAGGGGAGGGGTATCAGCCCCAGCATTTT,CASSPWTGEGYQPQHF
TRBD1,TRBV7-9,.,TRBJ1-2,TGTTCCAGCAGCCCCGCCGGACAGGGTTCGGTCTACACCTTC,CSSSPAGQGSVYTF
TRBD2,TRBV9,.,TRBJ2-5,TGTGCCAGCAGCCAGGATCTACTAGCGGAAGAGACCCAGTACTTC,CASSQDLLAEETQYF
.,TRBV15,.,TRBJ1-1,TGTGCCACCAGCAGAGAGGGGGGCACTGAAGCTTTCTTT,CATSREGGTEAFF
TRBD2,TRBV7-7,few,TRBJ2-1,TGTGCCAGCAGCTTAAGTTCTAGCGGGAGCGGGGGTGAGCAGTTCTTC,CASSLSSSGSGGEQFF
TRBD1,TRBV7-2,.,TRBJ1-2,TGTGCCAGCAGCCTAACAAACAGGGGGCGCGGCTACACCTTC,CASSLTNRGRGYTF
.,TRBV7-2,.,TRBJ1-1,TGTGCCAGCAGCTTAGCGTGGAGGGAAGCTTTCTTT,CASSLAWREAFF
.,TRBV27,few,TRBJ2-3,TGTGCCAGCAGTCTAGCCACCGGCTCATTAAATACGCAGTATTTT,CASSLATGSLNTQYF
TRBD1,TRBV5-4,.,TRBJ2-7,TGTGCCAGCAGCCAGGGACAGGGCGAGCAGTACTTC,CASSQGQGEQYF
.,TRBV12-1,.,TRBJ1-5,TGTGCCAGCAGCTTGGTGACCTCTTTAAGGGGGCAGGGCCTGAATCAGCCCCAGCATTTT,CASSLVTSLRGQGLNQPQHF
.,TRBV29-1,few,TRBJ1-1,TGCAGCGTTGAATTCTGGAACACTGAAGCTTTCTTT,CSVEFWNTEAFF
.,TRBV21-1,once,TRBJ2-7,TGTGCCAGGCCCAGGGAAGGCGGGCAGTACTTC,CARPREGGQYF
.,TRBV11-2,.,TRBJ1-5,TGTGCCAGCAGCCGGTTTTCCAATCAGCCCCAGCATTTT,CASSRFSNQPQHF
TRBD2,TRBV5-1,.,TRBJ2-1,TGCGCCAGCAGCCGGGATTTTCTAGCGGGAACGGGTGAGCAGTTCTTC,CASSRDFLAGTGEQFF